This is a list of T cell receptor beta chains from one sample in a study of T cell responses to AZD1222 COVID-19 vaccine. Only in-frame clones appear in the TCRdb table, and some are missing; sequencing was by immunoSEQ multiplex PCR. The table includes roughly 100,000 clones, around 87% detected once. Here the sequenced sample was peripheral blood, taken on day 0 of AZD1222 vaccination. The receptors stem from an adult in good health. CDR3s include the opening cysteine and the closing phenylalanine or tryptophan. D genes are given only for firm matches. Not every row has a clone size; where given, it reads once, few, many or a size class.

CASSAGTGQNYGYTF,TGTGCCAGTAGTGCCGGGACAGGGCAAAACTATGGCTACACCTTC,.,TRBD1,TRBJ1-2,TRBV19
CATSRDPFGGAGQGETQYF,TGTGCCACCAGCAGAGATCCGTTTGGCGGGGCAGGGCAAGGAGAGACCCAGTACTTC,.,.,TRBJ2-5,TRBV15
CASSLTGNQPQHF,TGCGCCAGCAGCTTGACAGGGAATCAGCCCCAGCATTTT,few,.,TRBJ1-5,TRBV5-1
CASSQARGETEAFF,TGCGCCAGCAGCCAAGCTCGGGGGGAAACTGAAGCTTTCTTT,.,.,TRBJ1-1,TRBV4-1
CANKPGQDYNEQFF,TGTGCCAACAAACCGGGACAGGATTACAATGAGCAGTTCTTC,.,TRBD1,TRBJ2-1,TRBV6-5
CASSYALNTIYF,TGTGCCAGCAGCTACGCGTTAAACACCATATATTTT,.,.,TRBJ1-3,TRBV11-2
CASNPRGDGNTIYF,TGTGCCAGCAATCCGCGGGGAGATGGAAACACCATATATTTT,.,.,TRBJ1-3,TRBV13
CASSLFGGSGTEAFF,TGTGCCAGCAGTTTATTTGGGGGGAGCGGCACTGAAGCTTTCTTT,.,.,TRBJ1-1,TRBV27
CASSLPGPQGADGYTF,TGCGCCAGCAGCTTGCCAGGACCACAGGGGGCGGATGGCTACACCTTC,.,TRBD1,TRBJ1-2,TRBV5-1
CASSLVGGYMGDTQYF,TGTGCCAGCAGCTTAGTAGGGGGCTATATGGGTGATACGCAGTATTTT,.,TRBD1,TRBJ2-3,TRBV7-2
CATSPGFIYGYTF,TGTGCCACCAGCCCGGGATTTATTTATGGCTACACCTTC,.,.,TRBJ1-2,TRBV15
CASSSTSGSSTGELFF,TGCGCCAGCAGTTCAACTAGCGGGAGTAGCACCGGGGAGCTGTTTTTT,.,TRBD2,TRBJ2-2,TRBV10-1
CASRRQDNTGELFF,TGTGCCAGCAGGAGACAAGATAACACCGGGGAGCTGTTTTTT,.,.,TRBJ2-2,TRBV6-5
CASSPFKSQPQHF,TGTGCCAGCTCACCGTTTAAGTCCCAGCCCCAGCATTTT,.,.,TRBJ1-5,TRBV18
CASSPPGTDTQYF,TGTGCCAGCTCACCACCCGGCACAGATACGCAGTATTTT,.,.,TRBJ2-3,TRBV18
CSVSPDGGPLVAGELFF,TGCAGCGTTTCGCCCGACGGGGGGCCCCTTGTTGCCGGGGAGCTGTTTTTT,.,.,TRBJ2-2,TRBV29-1
CASSLEGTLSEQYF,TGTGCCAGCAGCTTAGAGGGCACCCTTAGCGAGCAGTACTTC,.,.,TRBJ2-7,TRBV7-9
CASSGVGGSPLHF,TGTGCCAGCAGCGGCGTTGGGGGTTCACCCCTCCACTTT,.,.,TRBJ1-6,TRBV5-6
CASSVGTVSNQPQHF,TGTGCCAGCAGCGTAGGTACAGTTAGCAATCAGCCCCAGCATTTT,.,.,TRBJ1-5,TRBV9
CASRGANYGYTF,TGCGCCAGCAGGGGAGCTAACTATGGCTACACCTTC,.,.,TRBJ1-2,TRBV5-1
CASRPGLAGAHEQYF,TGTGCCAGCAGGCCGGGACTAGCGGGAGCTCACGAGCAGTACTTC,.,TRBD2,TRBJ2-7,TRBV27
CASSFNHNEQFF,TGTGCCAGCAGTTTTAATCACAATGAGCAGTTCTTC,.,.,TRBJ2-1,TRBV28
CASRTSLGSTDTQYF,TGTGCCAGCCGCACCTCCCTAGGGAGCACAGATACGCAGTATTTT,.,.,TRBJ2-3,TRBV5-4
CASSLGRDPQETQYF,TGTGCCAGCAGCTTAGGGCGGGACCCCCAAGAGACCCAGTACTTC,.,.,TRBJ2-5,TRBV11-2
CASSFGNQPQHF,TGTGCCAGCAGCTTTGGCAATCAGCCCCAGCATTTT,.,.,TRBJ1-5,TRBV7-2
CASSIGTGSSYEQYF,TGTGCCAGTAGTATAGGGACAGGCAGCTCCTACGAGCAGTACTTC,.,TRBD1,TRBJ2-7,TRBV19
CASSRGPGNEKLFF,TGTGCCAGCAGCCGGGGACCAGGGAATGAAAAACTGTTTTTT,.,.,TRBJ1-4,TRBV7-9
CASSESGGRTGELFF,TGTGCCAGCAGTGAAAGCGGGGGCCGAACCGGGGAGCTGTTTTTT,.,TRBD2,TRBJ2-2,TRBV6-1
CASSYSPRGGFYGYTF,TGTGCCAGCAGTTACAGCCCCAGGGGTGGATTCTATGGCTACACCTTC,.,.,TRBJ1-2,TRBV6-5
CASSETGGPPGEQYF,TGCGCCAGCAGTGAGACGGGAGGGCCCCCGGGCGAGCAGTACTTC,.,TRBD2,TRBJ2-7,TRBV10-2
CASSPLAGGDTDTQYF,TGTGCCAGCAGTCCATTAGCGGGGGGGGACACAGATACGCAGTATTTT,few,TRBD2,TRBJ2-3,TRBV27